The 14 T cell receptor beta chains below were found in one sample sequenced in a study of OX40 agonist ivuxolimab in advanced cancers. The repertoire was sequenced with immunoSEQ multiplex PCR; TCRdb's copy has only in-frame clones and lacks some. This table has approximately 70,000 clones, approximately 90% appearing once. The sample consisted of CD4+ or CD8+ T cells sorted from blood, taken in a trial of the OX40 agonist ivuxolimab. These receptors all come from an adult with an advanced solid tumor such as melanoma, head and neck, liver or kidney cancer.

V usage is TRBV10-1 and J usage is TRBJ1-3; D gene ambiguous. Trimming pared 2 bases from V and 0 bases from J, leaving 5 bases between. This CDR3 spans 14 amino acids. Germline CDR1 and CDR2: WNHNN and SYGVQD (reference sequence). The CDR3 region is CASSETSSGNTIYF. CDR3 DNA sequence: TGCGCCAGCAGTGAGACCTCCTCTGGAAACACCATATATTTT.

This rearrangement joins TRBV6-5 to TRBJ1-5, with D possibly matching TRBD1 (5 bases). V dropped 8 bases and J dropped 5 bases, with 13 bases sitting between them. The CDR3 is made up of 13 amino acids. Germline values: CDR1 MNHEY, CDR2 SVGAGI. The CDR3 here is CASGDRRDQPQHF. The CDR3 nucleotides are TGTGCCAGCGGGGACCGACGAGATCAGCCCCAGCATTTT.

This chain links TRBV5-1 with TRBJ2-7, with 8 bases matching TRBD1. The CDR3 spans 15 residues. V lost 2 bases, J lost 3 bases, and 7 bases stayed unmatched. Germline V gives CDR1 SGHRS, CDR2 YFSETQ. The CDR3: CASSFSTGVFYEQYF. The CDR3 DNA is TGCGCCAGCAGCTTCTCGACAGGGGTTTTCTACGAGCAGTACTTC.

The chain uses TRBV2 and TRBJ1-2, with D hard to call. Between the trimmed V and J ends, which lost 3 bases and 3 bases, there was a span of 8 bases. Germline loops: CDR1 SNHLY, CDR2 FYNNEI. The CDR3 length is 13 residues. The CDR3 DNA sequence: TGTGCCAGCAGTGAGTGGCTCTACTATGGCTACACCTTC. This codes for CASSEWLYYGYTF.

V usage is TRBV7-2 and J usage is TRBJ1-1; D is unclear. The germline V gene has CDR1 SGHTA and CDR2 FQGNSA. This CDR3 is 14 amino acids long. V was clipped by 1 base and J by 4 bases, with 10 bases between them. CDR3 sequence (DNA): TGTGCCAGCAGCTTAGATGAGGGCCGCACTGAAGCTTTCTTT. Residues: CASSLDEGRTEAFF.

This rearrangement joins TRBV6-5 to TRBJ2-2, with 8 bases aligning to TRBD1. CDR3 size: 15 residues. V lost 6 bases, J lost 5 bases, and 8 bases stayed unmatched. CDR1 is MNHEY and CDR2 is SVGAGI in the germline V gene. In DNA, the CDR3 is TGTGCCAGCAGGGGACAGGCGCGAGTGACCGGGGAGCTGTTTTTT. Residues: CASRGQARVTGELFF.

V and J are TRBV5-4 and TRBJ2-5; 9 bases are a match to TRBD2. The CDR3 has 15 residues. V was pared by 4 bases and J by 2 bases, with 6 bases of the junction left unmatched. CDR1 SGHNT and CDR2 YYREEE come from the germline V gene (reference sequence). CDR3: CASSVGTSRQETQYF. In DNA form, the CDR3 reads TGTGCCAGCAGCGTGGGGACTAGCAGACAAGAGACCCAGTACTTC.

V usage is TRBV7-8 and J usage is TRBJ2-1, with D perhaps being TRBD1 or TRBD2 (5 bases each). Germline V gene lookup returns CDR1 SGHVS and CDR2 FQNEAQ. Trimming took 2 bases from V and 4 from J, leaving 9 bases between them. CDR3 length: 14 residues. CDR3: CASSLTGQYNEQFF. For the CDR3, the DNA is TGTGCCAGCAGCTTAACGGGGCAGTACAATGAGCAGTTCTTC.

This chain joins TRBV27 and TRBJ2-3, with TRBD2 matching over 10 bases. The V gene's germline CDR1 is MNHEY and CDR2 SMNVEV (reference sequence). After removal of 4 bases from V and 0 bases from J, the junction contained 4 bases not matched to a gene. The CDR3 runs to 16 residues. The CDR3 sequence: CASSSGLASSTDTQYF. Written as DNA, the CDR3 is TGTGCCAGCAGTTCGGGACTAGCGAGTAGCACAGATACGCAGTATTTT.

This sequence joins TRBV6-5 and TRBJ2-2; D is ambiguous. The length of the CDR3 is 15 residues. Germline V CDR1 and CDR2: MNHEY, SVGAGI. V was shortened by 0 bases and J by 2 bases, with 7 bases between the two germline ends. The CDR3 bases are TGTGCCAGCAGTTACTCAGGGCAAAACACCGGGGAGCTGTTTTTT. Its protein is CASSYSGQNTGELFF.

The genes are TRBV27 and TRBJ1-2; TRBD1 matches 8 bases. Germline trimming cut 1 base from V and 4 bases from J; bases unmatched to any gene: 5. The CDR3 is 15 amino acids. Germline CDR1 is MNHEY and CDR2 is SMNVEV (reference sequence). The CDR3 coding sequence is TGTGCCAGCAGTTTATTAACAGGGGGAAGCTATGGCTACACCTTC. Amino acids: CASSLLTGGSYGYTF.

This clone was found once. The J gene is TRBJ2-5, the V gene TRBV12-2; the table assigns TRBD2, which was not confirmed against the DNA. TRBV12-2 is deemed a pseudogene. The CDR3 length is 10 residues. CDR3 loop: CASRLVRGYF. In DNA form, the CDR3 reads TGTGCAAGTCGCTTAGTGCGGGGTTACTTC.

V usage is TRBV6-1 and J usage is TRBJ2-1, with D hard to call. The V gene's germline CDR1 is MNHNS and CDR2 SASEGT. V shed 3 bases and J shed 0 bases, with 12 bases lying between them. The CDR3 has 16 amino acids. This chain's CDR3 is CASSDDPWSSYNEQFF. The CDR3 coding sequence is TGTGCCAGCAGTGATGATCCGTGGAGCTCCTACAATGAGCAGTTCTTC.

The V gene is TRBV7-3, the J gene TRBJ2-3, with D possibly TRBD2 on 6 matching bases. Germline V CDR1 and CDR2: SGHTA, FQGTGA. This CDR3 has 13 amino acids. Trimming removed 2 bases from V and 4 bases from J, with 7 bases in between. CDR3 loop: CASSLPGADTQYF. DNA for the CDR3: TGTGCCAGCAGCTTACCGGGGGCAGATACGCAGTATTTT. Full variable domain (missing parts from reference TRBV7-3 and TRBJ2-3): GAGVSQTPSNKVTEKGKYVELRCDPISGHTALYWYRQSLGQGPEFLIYFQGTGAADDSGLPNDRFFAVRPEGSVSTLKIQRTERGDSAVYLCASSLPGADTQYFGPGTRLTVL.